The 20 T cell receptor beta chains given below trace back to one sample, sequenced in a study of blood T cell repertoires in COVID-19. Assay: immunoSEQ multiplex PCR; the TCRdb copy retains only in-frame clones and omits some. Of under 250,000 clones listed, approximately 85% were seen once; the top ten hold 2.4%. Sequencing was carried out using peripheral blood. All receptors come from a woman between 65 and 79 years old with COVID-19, enrolled during active disease.

This clone occurred a few times. The chain carries TRBV3-1 (or the pseudogene TRBV3-2) and TRBJ2-7; TRBD2 might be the D (6 bases). Germline-derived CDR1 and CDR2 are LGHDT and YNNKEL (reference sequence). The CDR3 length is 15 residues. Trimming took 5 bases from V and 7 from J, leaving 21 bases between them. CDR3 in DNA: TGTGCCAGCAGCAATAGAGGTAACGGGGGTGGGGAGCAGTACTTC. Its translation: CASSNRGNGGGEQYF.

The rearrangement joins TRBV6-2 or TRBV6-3 to TRBJ1-1, with D unclear. Germline V gives CDR1 MNHEY, CDR2 SVGEGT. V was cut by 5 bases and J by 1 base, with 8 bases left in between. This CDR3 has 13 amino acids. The CDR3 DNA sequence: TGTGCCAGCAGTAAGGAGTGGAACACTGAAGCTTTCTTT. Its translation: CASSKEWNTEAFF.

This chain connects TRBV7-2 to TRBJ2-7, with 10 bases aligning to TRBD2. The junction had 17 bases not matched to a gene; V was cut back by 8 bases and J by 7 bases. Germline V gene lookup returns CDR1 SGHTA and CDR2 FQGNSA. This CDR3 has 16 amino acids. The CDR3 reads CASGPPSGGLFREQYF. The CDR3 DNA follows: TGTGCCAGCGGTCCTCCTAGCGGGGGCCTCTTTAGGGAGCAGTACTTC.

The chain combines TRBV5-6 with TRBJ1-5, with 7 bases matching TRBD1. Looked up from germline, CDR1 is SGHDT and CDR2 is YYEEEE. V shed 4 bases and J 3 bases; nucleotides not matched to a gene: 7. CDR3 length: 15 amino acids. The CDR3 sequence is CASSGGTGDNQPQHF. In nucleotides, the CDR3 is TGTGCCAGCAGCGGCGGAACAGGGGACAATCAGCCCCAGCATTTT.

This clone was counted once. The chain joins TRBV29-1 to TRBJ2-5; TRBD2 matches at 8 bases. The CDR3 is 15 amino acids. After removal of 2 bases from V and 5 bases from J, the junction contained 10 bases not matched to a gene. The germline V gene encodes CDR1 SQVTM and CDR2 ANQGSEA. The CDR3 reads CSVESVAGKVETQYF. As DNA, the CDR3 is TGCAGCGTTGAATCGGTAGCGGGGAAGGTGGAGACCCAGTACTTC. The whole variable domain, filled in from reference TRBV29-1 and TRBJ2-5, reads SAVISQKPSRDICQRGTSLTIQCQVDSQVTMMFWYRQQPGQSLTLIATANQGSEATYESGFVIDKFPISRPNLTFSTLTVSNMSPEDSSIYLCSVESVAGKVETQYFGPGTRLLVL.

The V and J genes are TRBV6-2 or TRBV6-3 and TRBJ2-1; 7 bases line up with TRBD1. CDR1 MNHEY and CDR2 SVGEGT come from the germline V gene. The length of the CDR3 is 14 residues. With 2 bases clipped from V and 8 bases from J, the junction kept 6 bases outside the gene matches. The CDR3 nucleotides are TGTGCCAGCAGTTACCGGGCAGGGGGATATGAGCAGTTCTTC. Protein: CASSYRAGGYEQFF.

V usage is TRBV7-2 and J usage is TRBJ1-2, with a weak D call TRBD1 (6 bases). CDR1 and CDR2 from the germline V gene are SGHTA and FQGNSA. The CDR3 is 14 amino acids. Deletions cut 5 bases from V and 5 bases from J, with 15 bases between. CDR3 bases: TGTGCCAGCAGCCCACGACAGGCTCCTTATGGCTACACCTTC. This gives the protein CASSPRQAPYGYTF.

The chain uses TRBV6-2 or TRBV6-3 and TRBJ1-1; D is possibly TRBD1 (5 bases). The CDR3 runs to 15 residues. V lost 0 bases and J 4 bases, leaving 12 bases between the germline ends. Germline V lookup: CDR1 MNHEY, CDR2 SVGEGT. CDR3 amino acids: CASSYSRAGVTEAFF. In DNA, the CDR3 is TGTGCCAGCAGTTACTCCAGGGCGGGAGTCACTGAAGCTTTCTTT.

This sequence joins TRBV6-5 and TRBJ2-7; D perhaps matches TRBD2 (6 bases). Trimming pared 0 bases from V and 3 bases from J, leaving 9 bases between. The CDR3 has 14 amino acids. Germline loops: CDR1 MNHEY, CDR2 SVGAGI. CDR3 amino acids: CASSYSGGVYEQYF. The CDR3 nucleotides read TGTGCCAGCAGTTACTCGGGCGGGGTCTACGAGCAGTACTTC.

This chain uses TRBV6-2 or TRBV6-3 with TRBJ1-4, with D unclear. V lost 4 bases and J 2 bases, leaving 11 bases between the germline ends. Germline V gene lookup returns CDR1 MNHEY and CDR2 SVGEGT. This CDR3 spans 15 amino acids. The CDR3: CASSFVPGTNEKLFF. In nucleotides, the CDR3 is TGTGCCAGCAGTTTTGTACCGGGTACTAATGAAAAACTGTTTTTT.

CDR3 loop: CASSTAGTNNEQFF. The CDR3, as DNA: TGTGCCAGCAGCACCGCGGGGACCAACAATGAGCAGTTCTTC. The chain employs TRBV7-3 and TRBJ2-1; D is possibly TRBD2 (6 bases). The CDR3 length is 14 residues. The germline V gene encodes CDR1 SGHTA and CDR2 FQGTGA. Trimming removed 5 bases at V and 5 bases at J, with 13 bases between.

The chain combines TRBV9 with TRBJ2-7, with 7 bases identical to TRBD2. Per germline, CDR1 SGDLS and CDR2 YYNGEE. V trimming: 2 bases; J trimming: 4 bases; junction bases outside the gene matches: 6. CDR3 size: 14 residues. CDR3 amino acids: CASSVWEGGYEQYF. DNA for the CDR3: TGTGCCAGCAGCGTTTGGGAGGGCGGGTACGAGCAGTACTTC. The complete variable domain, with remaining parts taken from reference TRBV9 and TRBJ2-7, reads DSGVTQTPKHLITATGQRVTLRCSPRSGDLSVYWYQQSLDQGLQFLIQYYNGEERAKGNILERFSAQQFPDLHSELNLSSLELGDSALYFCASSVWEGGYEQYFGPGTRLTVT.

This chain joins TRBV5-5 and TRBJ2-3; 12 bases are shared with TRBD2. Germline-derived CDR1 and CDR2 are SGHKS and YYEKEE (reference sequence). This CDR3 is built from 16 residues. The V segment lost 0 bases and the J segment 2 bases; nucleotides outside the gene matches: 1. The CDR3 region has the DNA TGTGCCAGCAGCTTGGGACTAGCGGGGGCCACAGATACGCAGTATTTT. Translation: CASSLGLAGATDTQYF.

The chain couples TRBV18 to TRBJ1-5, with TRBD1 matching 8 bases. This CDR3 spans 16 amino acids. Germline assignment: CDR1 KGHSH and CDR2 LQKENI. J gave up 4 bases and V 3 bases, and 8 bases lay outside the gene matches. The CDR3 protein is CASSPEGQGWNQPQHF. CDR3 sequence (DNA): TGTGCCAGCTCACCTGAAGGACAGGGATGGAATCAGCCCCAGCATTTT.

The rearrangement uses TRBV6-2 or TRBV6-3 and TRBJ1-5, with TRBD1 matching over 9 bases. CDR1 MNHEY and CDR2 SVGEGT come from the germline V gene. With 4 bases clipped from V and 7 bases from J, the junction kept 8 bases outside the gene matches. This CDR3 contains 15 residues. The CDR3 protein is CASSSLDRGSQPQHF. DNA of the CDR3: TGTGCCAGCAGTTCCCTGGACAGGGGAAGCCAGCCCCAGCATTTT.

The CDR3 DNA reads TGTGCCAGCAGATGGACAGGGGCCTATGGCTACACCTTC. Translated, it gives CASRWTGAYGYTF. V and J are TRBV2 and TRBJ1-2; 9 nucleotides match TRBD1. Germline lookup yields CDR1 SNHLY and CDR2 FYNNEI. The trim removed 6 bases at V and 4 bases at J, leaving 3 bases unmatched. The CDR3 length is 13 residues.

The chain employs TRBV11-3 and TRBJ2-3; D gene ambiguous. The CDR3 has 15 residues. Deletions cut 5 bases from V and 4 bases from J, with 16 bases between. The germline V gene has CDR1 SGHNT and CDR2 YENEEA. The CDR3, as DNA: TGTGCCAGCAGCCCTTACATACCTTCCCCAGATACGCAGTATTTT. It yields the protein CASSPYIPSPDTQYF.

The chain uses TRBV5-8 and TRBJ1-2; TRBD1 might be the D (6 bases). Per the germline V gene, CDR1 is SGHTS and CDR2 is YDEGEE. The CDR3 totals 15 residues. Trimming cost V 4 bases and J 5 bases, with 18 bases left between them. CDR3 protein: CASSNNYRVPYGYTF. CDR3 sequence (DNA): TGTGCCAGCAGCAACAATTACAGGGTACCATATGGCTACACCTTC.

V usage is TRBV2 and J usage is TRBJ1-6, with D tentatively TRBD1 (5 bases). Deletions cut 7 bases from V and 7 bases from J, with 5 bases between. This CDR3 is built from 11 residues. Germline V gene data show CDR1 as SNHLY and CDR2 as FYNNEI. The CDR3 DNA follows: TGTGCCAGCACAGGGAATTCACCCCTCCACTTT. Its protein product is CASTGNSPLHF. Full variable domain (missing parts from reference TRBV2 and TRBJ1-6): EPEVTQTPSHQVTQMGQEVILRCVPISNHLYFYWYRQILGQKVEFLVSFYNNEISEKSEIFDDQFSVERPDGSNFTLKIRSTKLEDSAMYFCASTGNSPLHFGNGTRLTVT.

The V gene is TRBV10-3, the J gene TRBJ1-1, with TRBD1 matching over 8 bases. V trimming: 4 bases; J trimming: 5 bases; junction bases outside the gene matches: 6. CDR3 size: 14 residues. Germline loops: CDR1 ENHRY, CDR2 SYGVKD. In nucleotides, the CDR3 is TGTGCCATCAGTGGAGGACAGGGTTGGACTGAAGCTTTCTTT. As protein: CAISGGQGWTEAFF.